This record looks at one T cell receptor (beta chain) sequence and its context. There is no known antigen for this receptor. Base qualities are not recorded, but no much larger clone differs from it by a single base. TCRbeta CDR3 regions were amplified from genomic DNA by means of the immunoSEQ Assay, a bias-controlled multiplex PCR. The authors' analysis ran thus. Nucleated cell counts per sample were estimated from amplification of reference gene primers within the assay. To quantify the absolute abundance of each unique TCRbeta CDR3 rearrangement, sequence reads were collapsed and filtered. Productive Simpson clonality was computed per sample as the square root of Simpson's diversity index over productive rearrangements. TCRdb mirrors the immuneACCESS table, restricted to in-frame sequences. Some clones are absent from its copies; in checked studies, under half trace to an unresolved V gene, and the reason for the others is unknown. V and J calls and clone size follow that table, whereas D and trimming were derived from the DNA. This sample lists a few hundred thousand clones; 85% were detected once. Approximately 0.89% of the sample rests with the top ten.

V is shortened by 0 bases, J by 7 bases, and the region joining them spans 16 bases. The CDR3 spans 15 residues, from the cysteine through the phenylalanine. This entry keeps only the CDR3 DNA: 45 bases, framed from base 1. CDR1 and CDR2 are read off the germline V gene as SGHDT and YYEEEE. This entry is derived from a study of blood T cell repertoires in COVID-19 (dated by TCRdb to 2018 to 2021). For the wider study: Collaborator samples came from the United States, Italy and Spain and covered acute and convalescent phases of COVID-19. The dataset comprised deeply sampled blood TCRbeta repertoires from subjects exposed to, actively infected with, or recovered from COVID-19. A de-identified subject ID, COVID-19 status, age in years and sex were almost always included in the sample metadata. The prospective study material was composed of cDNA or gDNA derived from T cells, B-cell-depleted T cells, or PBMCs. Samples were obtained from the ongoing ImmuneRACE study (first 160 participants) and from roughly 1,300 subjects provided by 6 global collaborators. Where HLA class I and class II types were available, the types were taken from metadata supplied by the sample provider, not from assay-based typing. A freely available public database, intended as a resource for researchers studying the immune response to SARS-CoV-2, is where the repertoires were released.

The paper as a whole reports these results and caveats: How much clinical and demographic metadata was included differed by source and by participant, and the metadata was provided uncurated.

Whole blood was collected in K2EDTA tubes by collaborating institutions according to the institutions' own protocols. For TCRbeta analysis, collaborator samples were shipped as frozen whole blood, as isolated PBMCs, or as DNA extracted from either sample type. This sequence uses TRBV5-6 and TRBJ1-1; tentative D gene TRBD1, with 5 bases matching. The sequenced sample was peripheral blood. This TCR was sampled from a man aged 35-49 years with acute or convalescent COVID-19. The CDR3 amino acid sequence is: CASSLGGAGYNEAFF. The DNA is TGTGCCAGCAGCTTGGGTGGAGCAGGGTACAATGAAGCTTTCTTT.